This TCR beta chain was observed in a study of shared clonotypes between healthy human individuals. General observations from the study: Clonotype sharing among donors was thought likely to change with sequencing depth.

Investigators divided CD4+ cells into CD45RA+ naive and CD45RA-negative memory subsets. Original processing methods: ImmunoSEQ yielded junction-only sequences lacking quality scores, so filtering differed. The assay was immunoSEQ multiplex PCR, and TCRdb's table has in-frame clones only and misses some. V and J calls and clone size are those listed in that table; D and trimming were worked out from the DNA. This sample has 1,500,000 or so clones, with around 97% found just once. A single count supports this clone. Antigen specificity is unknown. The CDR3 has 17 residues. Germline lookup yields CDR1 LNHDA and CDR2 SQIVND (reference sequence). J gave up 6 bases and V 3 bases, and 11 bases lay outside the gene matches.

The sequenced material came from naive CD4+ T cells sorted from blood. Noted subset: CD45RA+ positively selected. The chain joins TRBV19 to TRBJ2-2, with 9 bases matching TRBD1. The TCR sequence derives from a man aged 30-40 years in good health. CDR3: CASSIPTGTGTSGELFF. For the CDR3, the DNA is TGTGCCAGTAGTATTCCGACCGGGACAGGGACCTCCGGGGAGCTGTTTTTT.